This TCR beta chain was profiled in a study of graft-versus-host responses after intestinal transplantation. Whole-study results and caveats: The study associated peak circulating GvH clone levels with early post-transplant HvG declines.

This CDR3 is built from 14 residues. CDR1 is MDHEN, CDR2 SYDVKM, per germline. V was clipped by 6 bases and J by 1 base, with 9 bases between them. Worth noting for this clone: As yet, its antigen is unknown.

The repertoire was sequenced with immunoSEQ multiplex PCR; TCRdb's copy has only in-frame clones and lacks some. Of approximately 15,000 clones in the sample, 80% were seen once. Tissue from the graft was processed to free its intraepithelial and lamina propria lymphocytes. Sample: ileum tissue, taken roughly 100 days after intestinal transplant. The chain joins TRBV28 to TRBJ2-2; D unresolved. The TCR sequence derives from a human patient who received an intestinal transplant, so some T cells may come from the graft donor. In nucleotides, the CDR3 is TGTGCCAGCAGGATTTCAGGGAACACCGGGGAGCTGTTTTTT. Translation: CASRISGNTGELFF. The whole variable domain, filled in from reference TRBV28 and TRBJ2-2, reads DVKVTQSSRYLVKRTGEKVFLECVQDMDHENMFWYRQDPGLGLRLIYFSYDVKMKEKGDIPEGYSVSREKKERFSLILESASTNQTSMYLCASRISGNTGELFFGEGSRLTVL.